These T cell receptor beta chains were read from a single sample in a study of blood T cell repertoires in COVID-19. The method was immunoSEQ multiplex PCR; TCRdb's version includes in-frame clones alone and lacks a portion of them. The data hold under 400,000 clones, with about nine tenths observed a single time. The sequenced sample consisted of peripheral blood. These receptors originate from a woman aged 25 to 45 with COVID-19, enrolled during active disease. Each CDR3 is given with its conserved first and last residue. The order of the fields is D gene, clone size, V gene, J gene, CDR3 DNA, CDR3 protein. The D gene is left open where the match is weak. Size is stated for part of the rows, as once, few or many counts, or as a class when the clone is expanded.

>TRBD2|NA|TRBV5-1|TRBJ2-3
TGCGCCAGCAGCTTGGATGGACTAGCGGGTAGCCGGAAAGATACGCAGTATTTT
CASSLDGLAGSRKDTQYF
>NA|NA|TRBV2|TRBJ1-2
TGTGCCAGCAGTGAAGCGACACGGAACTATGGCTACACCTTC
CASSEATRNYGYTF
>TRBD1|NA|TRBV5-1|TRBJ1-4
TGCGCCAGCAGCGAGGAGGGGGCGAGTGAAAAACTGTTTTTT
CASSEEGASEKLFF
>NA|NA|TRBV5-1|TRBJ1-4
TGCGCCAGCAGCACAGACTATAATGAAAAACTGTTTTTT
CASSTDYNEKLFF
>TRBD1|once|TRBV7-9|TRBJ1-6
TGTGCCAGCAGCTCTGGACAGGGGGCTTCACCCCTCCACTTT
CASSSGQGASPLHF
>TRBD1|once|TRBV5-1|TRBJ1-1
TGCGCCAGCAGCCCTATACCGGACAGGATAGATTTGAAGGCTTTCTTT
CASSPIPDRIDLKAFF
>NA|NA|TRBV7-2|TRBJ2-2
TGTGCCAGCAGCTTAGGATACTACACCGGGGAGCTGTTTTTT
CASSLGYYTGELFF
>NA|NA|TRBV11-2|TRBJ2-5
TGTGCCAGCAGCTTAGGGGCTAATTGGGAGACCCAGTACTTC
CASSLGANWETQYF
>TRBD2|once|TRBV11-2|TRBJ2-7
TGTGCCAGCAGCCCAAGGACTAGCGGCCCCTACGAGCAGTACTTC
CASSPRTSGPYEQYF
>TRBD1|NA|TRBV5-1|TRBJ1-1
TGCGCCAGCAGCCGGGACAGGGGACCTGAAGCTTTCTTT
CASSRDRGPEAFF
>TRBD1|NA|TRBV6-5|TRBJ1-2
TGTGCCAGCCGGGACAGGGAGAACTATGGCTACACCTTC
CASRDRENYGYTF
>NA|NA|TRBV4-1|TRBJ1-6
TGCGCCAGCAGCCCCGGCGGGGGGCCCTCTGATTCACCCCTCCACTTT
CASSPGGGPSDSPLHF
>TRBD1|NA|TRBV11-2|TRBJ1-5
TGTGCCAGCAGCTTGGACAGGGTCAATCAGCCCCAGCATTTT
CASSLDRVNQPQHF
>TRBD2|NA|TRBV19|TRBJ2-1
TGTGCCAGTAGTAACCTACTAGCGGCGAGCTCCTACAATGAGCAGTTCTTC
CASSNLLAASSYNEQFF
>NA|NA|TRBV11-2|TRBJ1-1
TGTGCCAGCAGCTTAGACAGGACAATCATGAACACTGAAGCTTTCTTT
CASSLDRTIMNTEAFF
>NA|NA|TRBV2|TRBJ2-6
TGTGCCAGCAGTGGACAATCTGGGGCCAACGTCCTGACTTTC
CASSGQSGANVLTF
>NA|NA|TRBV7-2|TRBJ1-6
TGTGCCAGCAGCCCTCAGGGGAGGGAAGATTCACCCCTCCACTTT
CASSPQGREDSPLHF
>TRBD1|NA|TRBV2|TRBJ1-2
TGTGCCAGCAGGATAGACAGGGATGGCTACACCTTC
CASRIDRDGYTF
>TRBD1|NA|TRBV19|TRBJ1-2
TGTGCCAGTAGTATAAGTTGGGGACAGGGGGCAAACTATGGCTACACCTTC
CASSISWGQGANYGYTF
>NA|NA|TRBV30|TRBJ2-7
TGTGCCTGGAGTCTACAGGGACATGAGCAGTACTTC
CAWSLQGHEQYF
>NA|NA|TRBV7-3|TRBJ2-3
TGTGCCAGCAGCTTAACGTTGGCGGCAGATACGCAGTATTTT
CASSLTLAADTQYF
>NA|NA|TRBV5-4|TRBJ1-3
TGTGCCAGCAGCCAGGACTTCCCTGGTGACACCATATATTTT
CASSQDFPGDTIYF
>NA|NA|TRBV5-4|TRBJ1-1
TGTGCCAGCAGCTTAGAGGGAGGTATGAACACTGAAGCTTTCTTT
CASSLEGGMNTEAFF
>TRBD2|NA|TRBV30|TRBJ2-7
TGTGCCAGAGCGGGAGGGCCCCCCCCCTACGAGCAGTACTTC
CARAGGPPPYEQYF
>NA|NA|TRBV25-1|TRBJ2-3
TGTGCCAGCAGTGAATTCGGGAGTGGCACAGATACGCAGTATTTT
CASSEFGSGTDTQYF
>TRBD1|NA|TRBV4-2|TRBJ1-5
TGTGCCAGCAGCCAAGACGTCGGGACAGCTACTCTCAATCAGCCCCAGCATTTT
CASSQDVGTATLNQPQHF
>NA|NA|TRBV9|TRBJ2-7
TGTGCCAGCAGCGTAGACGGGCAGGGCCACGAGCAGTACTTC
CASSVDGQGHEQYF
>TRBD1|NA|TRBV27|TRBJ1-2
TGTGCCAGCCAAGTAACAGGGGGCGGCTATGGCTACACCTTC
CASQVTGGGYGYTF
>TRBD2|NA|TRBV5-1|TRBJ2-3
TGCGCCAGCAGCACGGGACTAGCGGGAGGGACAGATACGCAGTATTTT
CASSTGLAGGTDTQYF
>NA|NA|TRBV6-5|TRBJ1-4
TGTGCCAGCAGTTACGCAGGGCCTGAAAAACTGTTTTTT
CASSYAGPEKLFF
>NA|once|TRBV19|TRBJ2-7
TGTGCCAGTAGTCAGGGGAGCGACGAGCAGTACTTC
CASSQGSDEQYF
>TRBD2|NA|TRBV9|TRBJ2-1
TGTGCCAGCAGCGTAGCGACCGGACTAGCGGGACTTGAGCAGTTCTTC
CASSVATGLAGLEQFF
>NA|NA|TRBV28|TRBJ1-2
TGTGCCAGCAGTCTGCCGAACAATGGCTACACCTTC
CASSLPNNGYTF
>NA|NA|TRBV30|TRBJ2-7
TGTGCCTGGAGGCGGTCCGATATCATCTCCTACGAGCAGTACTTC
CAWRRSDIISYEQYF
>NA|NA|TRBV3-1/TRBV3-2|TRBJ1-2
TGTGCCAGCAGCCCGACATCTAACTATGGCTACACCTTC
CASSPTSNYGYTF
>TRBD2|once|TRBV19|TRBJ2-7
TGTGCCAGTAGTAGTGGACTAGCGGGGGAGCAGTACTTC
CASSSGLAGEQYF
>NA|NA|TRBV6-1|TRBJ1-5
TGTGCCAGCAGTGAAGCGGACAGCTGGACTCTGCCCCAGCATTTT
CASSEADSWTLPQHF
>NA|NA|TRBV19|TRBJ1-2
TGTGCCAGTAGTATAGGGACTTCTAACTATGGCTACACCTTC
CASSIGTSNYGYTF
>TRBD1|once|TRBV10-1|TRBJ2-3
TGCGCCAGCAGTAGAACGGGACAGGGGGTTACAGATACGCAGTATTTT
CASSRTGQGVTDTQYF
>NA|NA|TRBV6-5|TRBJ1-2
TGTGCCAGCAGTTACTCGATTGACAGTTGGGGCTACACCTTC
CASSYSIDSWGYTF
>TRBD2|NA|TRBV29-1|TRBJ2-1
TGCAGCGCTGGGACTAGCGGGAGCTACAATGAGCAGTTCTTC
CSAGTSGSYNEQFF
>NA|NA|TRBV4-2|TRBJ1-3
TGTGCCAGCAGCCAAGGAGGACAGTTCTCTGGAAACACCATATATTTT
CASSQGGQFSGNTIYF
>TRBD1|NA|TRBV3-1/TRBV3-2|TRBJ1-3
TGTGCCAGCAGTTTAGGGGGCTACGAAAACACCATATATTTT
CASSLGGYENTIYF
>TRBD1|NA|TRBV18|TRBJ2-1
TGTGCCAGCTCACCCTCGGACAGGGGGCCCTACAATGAGCAGTTCTTC
CASSPSDRGPYNEQFF
>NA|NA|TRBV19|TRBJ1-4
TGTGCCAGTAGTATAGGCAGTAATGAAAAACTGTTTTTT
CASSIGSNEKLFF
>TRBD1|once|TRBV5-1|TRBJ2-2
TGCGCCAGCAGATCACAGGGGGACACCGGGGAGCTGTTTTTT
CASRSQGDTGELFF
>NA|NA|TRBV28|TRBJ2-7
TGTGCCAGTAGCGGTAACGAGCAGTACTTC
CASSGNEQYF
>NA|once|TRBV3-1/TRBV3-2|TRBJ1-5
TGTGCCAGCAGCCAAGACTCCGGGGTGCAGCAGCCCCAGCATTTT
CASSQDSGVQQPQHF
>NA|once|TRBV27|TRBJ2-2
TGTGCCAGCAGGCTTTTGGAGGGATCGAACACCGGGGAGCTGTTTTTT
CASRLLEGSNTGELFF
>TRBD1|few|TRBV7-8|TRBJ2-7
TGTGCCAGCAGCGGTCCACTCCAGGGGGCGCAAATAAAGCAGTACTTC
CASSGPLQGAQIKQYF
>TRBD1|NA|TRBV11-2|TRBJ2-7
TGTGCCAGCAGGCAACACAGGGGCTCCTACGAGCAGTACTTC
CASRQHRGSYEQYF
>NA|few|TRBV7-9|TRBJ2-7
TGTGCCAGCAGCTTAGACAGCAACGAGCAGTACTTC
CASSLDSNEQYF
>NA|NA|TRBV12-5|TRBJ2-1
TGTGCTAGTGGGCACGGGAGATATTATGAGCAGTTCTTC
CASGHGRYYEQFF